This record covers a single TCR beta chain. cDNA came from approximately 0.5 to 1 ug RNA primed by random hexamers. Coverage of TCR beta CDR3 amplification by immunoSEQ multiplex PCR extended to 54 Vbeta and 13 Jbeta. Using its own MiXCR run on the immunoSEQ multiplex PCR reads, TCRdb lists one record per CDR3 protein. The sample carries around 130,000 distinct CDR3 sequences, roughly 94% recorded once. Sequencing targeted TCR beta in blood CD8+ and CD4+ T cells. Germline CDR1 reads MNHEY; CDR2 reads SVGAGI. The CDR3 runs to 13 residues. V shed 7 bases and J 0 bases; nucleotides not matched to a gene: 0. These data come from a study of CD8 T cells in Susac syndrome.

The chain links TRBV6-5 to TRBJ1-1, with TRBD1 matching 9 bases. The sequence came from a human donor with multiple sclerosis. The sequenced sample consisted of CD4+ T cells from PBMCs. This chain's CDR3 is CASNRGLNTEAFF. In nucleotides, the CDR3 is TGTGCCAGCAACAGGGGGCTGAACACTGAAGCTTTCTTT.